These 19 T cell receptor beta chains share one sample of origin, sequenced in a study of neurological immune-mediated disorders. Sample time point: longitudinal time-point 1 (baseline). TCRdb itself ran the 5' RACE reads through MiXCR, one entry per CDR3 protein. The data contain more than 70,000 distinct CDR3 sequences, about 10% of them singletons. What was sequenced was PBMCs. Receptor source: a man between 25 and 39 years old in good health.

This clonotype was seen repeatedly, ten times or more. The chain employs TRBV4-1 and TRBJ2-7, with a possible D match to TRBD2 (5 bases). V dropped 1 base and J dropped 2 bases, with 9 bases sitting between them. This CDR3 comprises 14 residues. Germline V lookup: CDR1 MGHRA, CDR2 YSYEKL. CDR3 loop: CASSQARGAYEQYF. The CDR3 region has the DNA TGCGCCAGCAGCCAAGCCCGGGGTGCCTACGAGCAGTACTTC.

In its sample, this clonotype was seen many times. The CDR3 reads CASSQNYYGYTF. In nucleotides, the CDR3 is TGTGCCAGCAGCCAGAATTACTATGGCTACACCTTC. This chain joins TRBV14 and TRBJ1-2; D remains ambiguous. V lost 3 bases and J 3 bases, leaving 5 bases between the germline ends. The V gene's germline CDR1 is SGHDN and CDR2 FVKESK. The CDR3 sequence is 12 residues long.

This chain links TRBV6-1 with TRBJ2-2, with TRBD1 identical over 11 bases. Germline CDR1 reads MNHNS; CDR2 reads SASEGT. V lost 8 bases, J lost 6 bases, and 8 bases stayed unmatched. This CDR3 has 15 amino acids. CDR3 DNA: TGTGCCAGCGGAAAGGGGACAGGGGGTCCCGGGGAGCTGTTTTTT. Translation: CASGKGTGGPGELFF.

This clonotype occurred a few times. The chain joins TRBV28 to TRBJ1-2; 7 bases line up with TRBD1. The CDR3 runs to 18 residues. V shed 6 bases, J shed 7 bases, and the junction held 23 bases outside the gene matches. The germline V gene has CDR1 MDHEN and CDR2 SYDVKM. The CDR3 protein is CASSPFSETGIGAGGYTF. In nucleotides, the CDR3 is TGTGCCAGCAGCCCCTTCTCCGAGACAGGGATCGGGGCGGGTGGCTACACCTTC.

The CDR3 protein is CASSLGRYQPQHF. The CDR3 nucleotides are TGTGCCAGCAGTTTAGGGCGTTATCAGCCCCAGCATTTT. The chain carries TRBV27 and TRBJ1-5; the D is unclear. The length of the CDR3 is 13 residues. V lost 2 bases to trimming and J lost 5 bases, with 7 bases between them. The germline CDR1 and CDR2 sequences are MNHEY and SMNVEV (reference sequence).

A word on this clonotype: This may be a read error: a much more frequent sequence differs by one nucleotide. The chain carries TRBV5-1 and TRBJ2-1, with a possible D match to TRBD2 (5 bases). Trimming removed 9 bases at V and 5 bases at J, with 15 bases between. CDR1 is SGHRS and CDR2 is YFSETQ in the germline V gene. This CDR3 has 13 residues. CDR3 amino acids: CANRGLADNEQFF. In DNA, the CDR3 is TGCGCCAACAGAGGCCTAGCAGACAATGAGCAGTTCTTC.

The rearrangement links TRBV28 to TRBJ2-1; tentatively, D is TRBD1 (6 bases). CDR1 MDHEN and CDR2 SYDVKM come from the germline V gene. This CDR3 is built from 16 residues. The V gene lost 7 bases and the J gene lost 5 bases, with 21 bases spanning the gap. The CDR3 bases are TGTGCCAGCACCCGCCGACTACTCCCAGGGGACAATGAGCAGTTCTTC. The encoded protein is CASTRRLLPGDNEQFF.

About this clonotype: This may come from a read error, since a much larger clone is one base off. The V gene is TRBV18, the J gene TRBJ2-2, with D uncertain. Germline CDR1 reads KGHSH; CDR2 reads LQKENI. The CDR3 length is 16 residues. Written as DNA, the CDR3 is TGTGTCAGCTCACCAATGGCACCGACGAACACCGGGGAGCTGTTTTTT. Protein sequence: CVSSPMAPTNTGELFF. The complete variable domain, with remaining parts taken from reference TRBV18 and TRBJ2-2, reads NAGVMQNPRHLVRRRGQEARLRCSPMKGHSHVYWYRQLPEEGLKFMVYLQKENIIDESGMPKERFSAEFPKEGPSILRIQQVVRGDSAAYFCVSSPMAPTNTGELFFGEGSRLTVL.

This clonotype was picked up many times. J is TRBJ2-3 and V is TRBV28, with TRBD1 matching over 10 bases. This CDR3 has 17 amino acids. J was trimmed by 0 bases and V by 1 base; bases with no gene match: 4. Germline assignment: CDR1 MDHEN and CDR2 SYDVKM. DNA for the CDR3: TGTGCCAGCAGTTTATTAGGGACAGGGGATAGCACAGATACGCAGTATTTT. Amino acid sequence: CASSLLGTGDSTDTQYF. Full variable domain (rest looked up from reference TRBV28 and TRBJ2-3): DVKVTQSSRYLVKRTGEKVFLECVQDMDHENMFWYRQDPGLGLRLIYFSYDVKMKEKGDIPEGYSVSREKKERFSLILESASTNQTSMYLCASSLLGTGDSTDTQYFGPGTRLTVL.

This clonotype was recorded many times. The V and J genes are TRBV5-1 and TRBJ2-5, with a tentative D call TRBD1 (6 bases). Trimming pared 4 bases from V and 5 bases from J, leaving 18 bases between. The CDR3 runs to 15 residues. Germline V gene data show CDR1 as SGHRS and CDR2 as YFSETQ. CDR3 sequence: CASSQIDRYGETQYF. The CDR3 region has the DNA TGCGCCAGCAGCCAGATCGACAGGTACGGCGAGACCCAGTACTTC.

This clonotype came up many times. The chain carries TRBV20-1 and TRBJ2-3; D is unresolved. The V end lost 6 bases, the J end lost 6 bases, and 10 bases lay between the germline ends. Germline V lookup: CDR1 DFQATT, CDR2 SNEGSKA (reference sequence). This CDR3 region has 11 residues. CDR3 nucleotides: TGCAGTGCGATCTTCCGTGATACGCAGTATTTT. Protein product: CSAIFRDTQYF.

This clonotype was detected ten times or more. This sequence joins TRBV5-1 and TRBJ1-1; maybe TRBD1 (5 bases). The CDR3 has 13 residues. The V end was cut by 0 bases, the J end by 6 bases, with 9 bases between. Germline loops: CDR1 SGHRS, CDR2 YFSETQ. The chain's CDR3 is CASSLVWGSEAFF. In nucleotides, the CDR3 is TGCGCCAGCAGCTTGGTCTGGGGCTCTGAAGCTTTCTTT.

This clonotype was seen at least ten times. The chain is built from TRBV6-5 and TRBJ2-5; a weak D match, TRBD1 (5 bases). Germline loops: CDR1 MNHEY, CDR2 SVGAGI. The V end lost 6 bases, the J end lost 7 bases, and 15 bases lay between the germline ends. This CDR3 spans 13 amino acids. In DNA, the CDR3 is TGTGCCAGCAGGAAGACAGTGCTTGCGACCCAGTACTTC. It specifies CASRKTVLATQYF.

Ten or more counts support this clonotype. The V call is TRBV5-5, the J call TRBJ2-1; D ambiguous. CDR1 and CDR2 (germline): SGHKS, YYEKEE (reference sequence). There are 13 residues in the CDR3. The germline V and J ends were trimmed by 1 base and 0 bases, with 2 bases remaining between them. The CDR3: CASSLSSYNEQFF. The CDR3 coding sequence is TGTGCCAGCAGCTTGAGCTCCTACAATGAGCAGTTCTTC.

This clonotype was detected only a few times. Written as DNA, the CDR3 is TGTGCCATCAGTGAGTCTAGCGCCGGGGGCCAAGAGACCCAGTACTTC. Translated: CAISESSAGGQETQYF. The J gene is TRBJ2-5, the V gene TRBV10-3, with D possibly being TRBD2 (6 bases). Germline V CDR1 and CDR2: ENHRY, SYGVKD. The CDR3 spans 16 residues. Trimming took off 0 bases at V and 1 base at J, with 12 bases between the two ends.

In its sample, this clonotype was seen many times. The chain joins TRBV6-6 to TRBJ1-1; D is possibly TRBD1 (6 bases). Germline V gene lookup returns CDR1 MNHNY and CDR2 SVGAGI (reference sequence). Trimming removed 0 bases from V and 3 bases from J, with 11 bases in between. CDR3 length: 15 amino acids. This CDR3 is CASSYSSQGYTEAFF. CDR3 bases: TGTGCCAGCAGTTACTCGTCGCAGGGGTACACTGAAGCTTTCTTT.

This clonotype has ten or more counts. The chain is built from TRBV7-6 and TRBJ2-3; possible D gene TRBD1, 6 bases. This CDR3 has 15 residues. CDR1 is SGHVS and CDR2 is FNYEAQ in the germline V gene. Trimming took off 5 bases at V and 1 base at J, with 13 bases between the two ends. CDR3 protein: CASSRGAGGTDTQYF. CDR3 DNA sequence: TGTGCCAGCAGCCGAGGTGCAGGGGGCACAGATACGCAGTATTTT.

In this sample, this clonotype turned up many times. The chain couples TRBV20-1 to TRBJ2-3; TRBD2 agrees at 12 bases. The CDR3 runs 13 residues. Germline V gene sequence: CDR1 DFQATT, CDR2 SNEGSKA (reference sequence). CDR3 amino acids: CSATSGSTDTQYF. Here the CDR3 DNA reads TGCAGCGCGACTAGCGGGAGTACAGATACGCAGTATTTT.

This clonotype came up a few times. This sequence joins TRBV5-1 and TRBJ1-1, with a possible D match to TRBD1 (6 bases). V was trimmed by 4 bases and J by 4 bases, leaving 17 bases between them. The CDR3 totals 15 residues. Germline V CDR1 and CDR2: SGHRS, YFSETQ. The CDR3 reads CASSLGDNVGTEAFF. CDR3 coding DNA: TGCGCCAGCAGCCTGGGGGACAACGTGGGCACTGAAGCTTTCTTT.